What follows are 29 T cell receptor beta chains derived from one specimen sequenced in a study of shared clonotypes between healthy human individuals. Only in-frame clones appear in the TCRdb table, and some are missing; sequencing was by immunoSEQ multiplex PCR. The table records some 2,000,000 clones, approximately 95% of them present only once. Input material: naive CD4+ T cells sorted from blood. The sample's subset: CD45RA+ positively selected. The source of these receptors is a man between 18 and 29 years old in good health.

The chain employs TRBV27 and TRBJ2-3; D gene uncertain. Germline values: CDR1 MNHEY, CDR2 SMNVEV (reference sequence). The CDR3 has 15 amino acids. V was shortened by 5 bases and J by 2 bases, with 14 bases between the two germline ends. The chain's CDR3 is CASSPVLTHTDTQYF. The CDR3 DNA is TGTGCCAGCAGTCCCGTCCTGACCCACACAGATACGCAGTATTTT.

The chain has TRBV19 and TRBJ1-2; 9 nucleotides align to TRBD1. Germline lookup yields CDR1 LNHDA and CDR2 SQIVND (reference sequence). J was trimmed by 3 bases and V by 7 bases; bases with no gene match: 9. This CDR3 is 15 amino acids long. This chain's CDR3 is CASTLRDREDYGYTF. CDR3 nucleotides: TGTGCCAGTACCCTGCGGGACAGGGAAGACTATGGCTACACCTTC.

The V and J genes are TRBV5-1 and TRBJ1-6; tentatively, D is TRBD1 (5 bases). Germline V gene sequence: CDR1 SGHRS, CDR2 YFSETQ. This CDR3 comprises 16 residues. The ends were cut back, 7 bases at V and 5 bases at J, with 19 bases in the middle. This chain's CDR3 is CASSWAPGGDNSPLHF. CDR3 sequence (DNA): TGCGCCAGCTCCTGGGCGCCCGGAGGGGATAATTCACCCCTCCACTTT.

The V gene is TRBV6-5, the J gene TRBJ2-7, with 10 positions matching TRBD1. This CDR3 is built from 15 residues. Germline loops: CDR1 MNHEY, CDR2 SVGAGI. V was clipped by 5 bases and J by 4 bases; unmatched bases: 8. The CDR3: CASSKPTGGGYEQYF. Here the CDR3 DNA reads TGTGCCAGCAGTAAGCCGACAGGGGGCGGGTACGAGCAGTACTTC.

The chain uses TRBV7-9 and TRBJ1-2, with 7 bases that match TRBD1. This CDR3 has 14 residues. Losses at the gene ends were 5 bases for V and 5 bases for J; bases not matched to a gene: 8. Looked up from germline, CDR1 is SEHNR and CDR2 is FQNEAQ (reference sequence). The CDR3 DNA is TGTGCCAGCAGCACAAGTACAGGGGAGTATGGCTACACCTTC. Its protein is CASSTSTGEYGYTF.

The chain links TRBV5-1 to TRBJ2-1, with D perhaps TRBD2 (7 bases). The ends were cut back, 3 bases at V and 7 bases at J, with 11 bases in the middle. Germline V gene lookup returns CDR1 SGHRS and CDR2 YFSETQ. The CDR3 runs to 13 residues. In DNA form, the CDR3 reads TGCGCCAGCAGCTCCGAGGGGGGGAATGAGCAGTTCTTC. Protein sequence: CASSSEGGNEQFF.

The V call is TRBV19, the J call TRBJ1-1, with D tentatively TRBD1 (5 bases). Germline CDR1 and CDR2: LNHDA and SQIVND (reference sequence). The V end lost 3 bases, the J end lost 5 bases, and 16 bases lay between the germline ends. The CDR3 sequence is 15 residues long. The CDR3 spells CASSIDGAPRTEAFF. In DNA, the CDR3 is TGTGCCAGTAGTATTGACGGGGCTCCGAGGACTGAAGCTTTCTTT.

In nucleotides, the CDR3 is TGTGCCACCAGCAGAGACCCCCGGCACAGCTCCTACGAGCAGTACTTC. Protein sequence: CATSRDPRHSSYEQYF. V gene TRBV15 combines with J gene TRBJ2-7; no clear D. Deletions cut 0 bases from V and 0 bases from J, with 12 bases between. This CDR3 has 16 residues. CDR1 is LNHNV, CDR2 YYDKDF, per germline (reference sequence).

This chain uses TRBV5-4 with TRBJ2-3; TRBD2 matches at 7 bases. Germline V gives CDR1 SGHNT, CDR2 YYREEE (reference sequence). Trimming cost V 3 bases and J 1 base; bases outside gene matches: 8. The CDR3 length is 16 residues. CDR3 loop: CASSSLPGGGTDTQYF. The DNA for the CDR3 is TGTGCCAGCAGCTCGCTTCCGGGGGGAGGCACAGATACGCAGTATTTT. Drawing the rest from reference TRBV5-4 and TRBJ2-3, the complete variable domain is ETGVTQSPTHLIKTRGQQVTLRCSSQSGHNTVSWYQQALGQGPQFIFQYYREEENGRGNFPPRFSGLQFPNYSSELNVNALELDDSALYLCASSSLPGGGTDTQYFGPGTRLTVL.

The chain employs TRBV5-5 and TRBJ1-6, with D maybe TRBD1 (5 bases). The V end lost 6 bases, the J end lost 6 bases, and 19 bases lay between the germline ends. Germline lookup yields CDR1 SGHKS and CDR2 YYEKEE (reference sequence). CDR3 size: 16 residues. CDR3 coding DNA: TGTGCCAGCACCTTCTCTTGGGGGGAATTTAATTCACCCCTCCACTTT. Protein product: CASTFSWGEFNSPLHF. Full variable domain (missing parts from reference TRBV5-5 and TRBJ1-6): DAGVTQSPTHLIKTRGQQVTLRCSPISGHKSVSWYQQVLGQGPQFIFQYYEKEERGRGNFPDRFSARQFPNYSSELNVNALLLGDSALYLCASTFSWGEFNSPLHFGNGTRLTVT.

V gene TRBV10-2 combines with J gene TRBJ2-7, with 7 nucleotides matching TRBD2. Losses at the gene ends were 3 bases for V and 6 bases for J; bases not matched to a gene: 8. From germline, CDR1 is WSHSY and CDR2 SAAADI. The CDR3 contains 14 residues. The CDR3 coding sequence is TGCGCCAGCAGTGAATTGCGGGAGTCAGGCGAGCAGTACTTC. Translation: CASSELRESGEQYF.

This chain's CDR3 is CASSSVGNIQYF. CDR3 bases: TGTGCCAGCAGTTCAGTGGGAAACATTCAGTACTTC. The chain uses TRBV27 and TRBJ2-4; no reliable D call. Trimming cost V 4 bases and J 6 bases, with 7 bases left between them. The CDR3 has 12 amino acids. In germline, CDR1 is MNHEY, CDR2 SMNVEV (reference sequence).

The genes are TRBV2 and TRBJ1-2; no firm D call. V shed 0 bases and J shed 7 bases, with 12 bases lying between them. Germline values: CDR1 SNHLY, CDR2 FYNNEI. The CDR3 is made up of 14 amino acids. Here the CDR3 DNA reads TGTGCCAGCAGTGAAGCGGTCCCGGCAGGTGGCTACACCTTC. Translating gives CASSEAVPAGGYTF.

CDR3 DNA sequence: TGTGCCAGTAGTGTCCGGACAGGGAAAAGGTCGTATAGCAATCAGCCCCAGCATTTT. It translates to CASSVRTGKRSYSNQPQHF. V gene TRBV19 combines with J gene TRBJ1-5; 8 positions match TRBD1. Germline-derived CDR1 and CDR2 are LNHDA and SQIVND (reference sequence). Trimming took 5 bases from V and 0 from J; bases not matched to a gene: 15. This CDR3 has 19 residues.

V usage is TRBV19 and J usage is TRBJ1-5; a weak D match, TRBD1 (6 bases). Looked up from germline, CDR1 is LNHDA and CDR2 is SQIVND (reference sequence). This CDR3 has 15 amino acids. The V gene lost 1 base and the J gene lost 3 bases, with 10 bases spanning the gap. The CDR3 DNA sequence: TGTGCCAGTAGTATAGTGAGGGGGGCCAATCAGCCCCAGCATTTT. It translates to CASSIVRGANQPQHF.

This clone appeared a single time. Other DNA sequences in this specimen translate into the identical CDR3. The CDR3 sequence is CASSRDRGYGYTF. The CDR3 DNA reads TGTGCCAGTAGTAGAGACAGAGGGTATGGCTACACCTTC. V is TRBV19 and J is TRBJ1-2; D is possibly TRBD1 (5 bases). The CDR3 sequence is 13 residues long. Per the germline V gene, CDR1 is LNHDA and CDR2 is SQIVND (reference sequence). V was pared by 4 bases and J by 5 bases, with 11 bases between.

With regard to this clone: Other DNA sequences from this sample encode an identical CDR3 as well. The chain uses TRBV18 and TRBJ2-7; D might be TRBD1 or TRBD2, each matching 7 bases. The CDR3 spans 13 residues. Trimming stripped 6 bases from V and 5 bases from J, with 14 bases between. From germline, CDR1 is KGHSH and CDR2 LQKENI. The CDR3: CASSPTGTNEQYF. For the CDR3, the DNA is TGTGCCAGCTCGCCGACAGGGACTAACGAGCAGTACTTC.

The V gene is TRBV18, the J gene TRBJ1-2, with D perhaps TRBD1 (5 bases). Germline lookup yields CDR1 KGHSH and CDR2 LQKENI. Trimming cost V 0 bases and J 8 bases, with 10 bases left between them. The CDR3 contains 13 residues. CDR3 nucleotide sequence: TGTGCCAGCTCACCACCGCAGGGAATCGGCTACACCTTC. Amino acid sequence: CASSPPQGIGYTF.

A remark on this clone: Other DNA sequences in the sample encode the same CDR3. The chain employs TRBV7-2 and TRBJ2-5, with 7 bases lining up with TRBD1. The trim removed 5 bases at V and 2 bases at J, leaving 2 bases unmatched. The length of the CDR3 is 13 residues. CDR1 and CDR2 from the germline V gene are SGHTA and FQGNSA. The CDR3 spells CASSPGQQETQYF. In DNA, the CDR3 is TGTGCCAGCAGCCCGGGACAGCAAGAGACCCAGTACTTC. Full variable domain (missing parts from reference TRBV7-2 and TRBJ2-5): GAGVSQSPSNKVTEKGKDVELRCDPISGHTALYWYRQSLGQGLEFLIYFQGNSAPDKSGLPSDRFSAERTGGSVSTLTIQRTQQEDSAVYLCASSPGQQETQYFGPGTRLLVL.

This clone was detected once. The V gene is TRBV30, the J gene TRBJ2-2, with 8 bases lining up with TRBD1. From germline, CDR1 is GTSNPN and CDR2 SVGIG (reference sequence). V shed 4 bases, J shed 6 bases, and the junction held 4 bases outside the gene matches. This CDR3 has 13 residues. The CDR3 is CAWTLRGPGELFF. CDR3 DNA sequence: TGTGCCTGGACCCTCAGGGGGCCCGGGGAGCTGTTTTTT.

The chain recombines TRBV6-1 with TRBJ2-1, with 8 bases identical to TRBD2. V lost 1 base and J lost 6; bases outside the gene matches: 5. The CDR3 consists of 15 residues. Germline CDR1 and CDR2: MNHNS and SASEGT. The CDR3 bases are TGTGCCAGCAGTGAAGGTAGCGGGATTACCAATGAGCAGTTCTTC. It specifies CASSEGSGITNEQFF.

CDR3 sequence: CSAASGMGQFF. CDR3 bases: TGCAGTGCTGCGAGCGGGATGGGGCAGTTCTTC. The chain carries TRBV20-1 and TRBJ2-1; 7 positions match TRBD2. Looked up from germline, CDR1 is DFQATT and CDR2 is SNEGSKA (reference sequence). The CDR3 runs 11 residues. V lost 5 bases to trimming and J lost 12 bases; unmatched junction nucleotides: 7.

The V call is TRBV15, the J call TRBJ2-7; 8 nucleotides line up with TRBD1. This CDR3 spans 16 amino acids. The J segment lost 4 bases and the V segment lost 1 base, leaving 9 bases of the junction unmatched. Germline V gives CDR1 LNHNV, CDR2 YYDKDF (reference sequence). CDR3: CATSRGGGQGVYEQYF. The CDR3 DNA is TGTGCCACCAGCAGAGGGGGAGGACAGGGAGTATACGAGCAGTACTTC.

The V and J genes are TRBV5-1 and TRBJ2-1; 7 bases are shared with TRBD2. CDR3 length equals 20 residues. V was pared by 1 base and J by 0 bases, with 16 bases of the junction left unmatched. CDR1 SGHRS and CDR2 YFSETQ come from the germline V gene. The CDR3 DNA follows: TGCGCCAGCAGCTTGCGAACTAGCGTCCTTAACCCGAGCTCCTACAATGAGCAGTTCTTC. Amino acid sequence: CASSLRTSVLNPSSYNEQFF.

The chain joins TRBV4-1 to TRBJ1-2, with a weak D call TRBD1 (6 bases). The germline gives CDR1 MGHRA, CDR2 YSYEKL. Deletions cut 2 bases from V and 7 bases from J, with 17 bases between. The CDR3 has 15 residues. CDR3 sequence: CASSQPLGGASGYTF. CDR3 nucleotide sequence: TGCGCCAGCAGCCAACCTTTGGGGGGGGCAAGTGGCTACACCTTC.

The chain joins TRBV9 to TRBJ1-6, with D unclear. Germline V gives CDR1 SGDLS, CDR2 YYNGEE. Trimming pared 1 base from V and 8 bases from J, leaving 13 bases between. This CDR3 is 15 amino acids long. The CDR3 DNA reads TGTGCCAGCAGCGTATCCCATATTCTGGATTCACCCCTCCACTTT. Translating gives CASSVSHILDSPLHF. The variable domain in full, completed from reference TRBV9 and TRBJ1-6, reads DSGVTQTPKHLITATGQRVTLRCSPRSGDLSVYWYQQSLDQGLQFLIQYYNGEERAKGNILERFSAQQFPDLHSELNLSSLELGDSALYFCASSVSHILDSPLHFGNGTRLTVT.

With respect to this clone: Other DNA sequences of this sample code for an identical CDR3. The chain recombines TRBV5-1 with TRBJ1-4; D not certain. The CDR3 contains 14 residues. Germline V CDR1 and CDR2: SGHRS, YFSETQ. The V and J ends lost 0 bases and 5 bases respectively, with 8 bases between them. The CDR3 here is CASSLVGNNEKLFF. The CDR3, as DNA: TGCGCCAGCAGCTTGGTCGGGAACAATGAAAAACTGTTTTTT.

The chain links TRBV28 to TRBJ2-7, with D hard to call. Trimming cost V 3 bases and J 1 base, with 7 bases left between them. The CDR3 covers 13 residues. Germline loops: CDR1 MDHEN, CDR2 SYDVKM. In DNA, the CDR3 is TGTGCCAGCAGTTTCCTACCTTCCTACGAGCAGTACTTC. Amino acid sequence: CASSFLPSYEQYF.

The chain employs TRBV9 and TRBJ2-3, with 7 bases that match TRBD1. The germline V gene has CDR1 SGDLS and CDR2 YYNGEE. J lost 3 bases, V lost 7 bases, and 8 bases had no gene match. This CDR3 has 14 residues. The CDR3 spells CASGRDSFTDTQYF. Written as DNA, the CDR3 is TGTGCCAGCGGACGGGACAGCTTTACAGATACGCAGTATTTT.